The rows below give T cell receptor beta chains drawn from one sample of a study of CXCR3-negative and CXCR3-positive naive CD8 T cells. Reanalyzing the 5' RACE reads, TCRdb keeps one entry per CDR3 protein, without DNA. The sample has thousands of distinct CDR3 sequences. Sequenced material: naive CXCR3+ CD8+ T cells from blood. The receptors were sampled from a human donor in good health. Some clones in this sample may be carry-over from other donors' samples. CDR3s include the opening cysteine and the closing phenylalanine or tryptophan. A clone size is listed for some rows: how often the clone was seen (once, few, many), or a class if it is expanded.

abundance	v_gene	j_gene	CDR3aa
medium-sized	TRBV7-9	TRBJ2-2	CASSLTFGLANTGELFF
.	TRBV4-1	TRBJ1-2	CASRPYTGMEYGYTF
.	TRBV29-1	TRBJ2-7	CSVEDSRVGEQYF
.	TRBV29-1	TRBJ2-7	CSVEGGEGIGYEQYF
medium-sized	TRBV12-3/TRBV12-4	TRBJ1-1	CASSLGGWRAFF
medium-sized	TRBV27	TRBJ2-1	CASSFFAGNEQFF
medium-sized	TRBV4-1	TRBJ1-5	CASSQVHSQPQHF
.	TRBV5-1	TRBJ1-1	CASSLGAGTEAFF
.	TRBV29-1	TRBJ2-7	CSVVNWGHHEQYF
.	TRBV21-1	TRBJ1-5	CAREPDRGGGNQPQHF
medium-sized	TRBV20-1	TRBJ2-7	CSARDQSYEQYF
medium-sized	TRBV7-2	TRBJ2-3	CASSLRNYVTDTQYF
.	TRBV25-1	TRBJ2-3	CASSLTSDTQYF
large	TRBV28	TRBJ2-5	CASSLSPSGRAEETQYF
.	TRBV29-1	TRBJ1-1	CSASDRGSEAFF
.	TRBV7-8	TRBJ2-3	CASSFPLAGFSDTQYF
.	TRBV11-2	TRBJ2-5	CASSLFQKTQYF
.	TRBV29-1	TRBJ2-7	CSAVSGGLYEQYF
.	TRBV4-3	TRBJ1-2	CASSWGTGLGGGYTF
medium-sized	TRBV7-3	TRBJ2-1	CASSLIAGAKDEQFF
medium-sized	TRBV21-1	TRBJ1-5	CASSKWLRDLDGQPQHF
.	TRBV4-3	TRBJ1-1	CASSQVTGANTEAFF
.	TRBV29-1	TRBJ1-2	CSVPDRNNGYTF
medium-sized	TRBV19	TRBJ1-2	CASNEGSLGSGYTF
medium-sized	TRBV7-8	TRBJ2-1	CASSQTGYFYNEQFF
medium-sized	TRBV5-6	TRBJ1-5	CASSKGQGSNQPQHF
medium-sized	TRBV10-3	TRBJ2-5	CAVGPPGANGETQYF
medium-sized	TRBV3-1	TRBJ2-4	CASSQVAGAKNIQYF
.	TRBV11-1	TRBJ1-1	CASSLALGGTEAFF
medium-sized	TRBV7-9	TRBJ1-1	CASSFTGPPEAFF
medium-sized	TRBV29-1	TRBJ2-5	CSVDQGLGSGETQYF